Following are 17 T cell receptor beta chains from one sample sequenced in a study of cytomegalovirus exposure and HLA in healthy donors. Both 60 Vbeta primers and 13 Jbeta primers went into the PCR. TCRdb's table, derived via immunoSEQ multiplex PCR, lists solely in-frame clones and lacks some. The data show about 140,000 clones, approximately 82% seen once. The sequencing sample was made of PBMCs. All receptors come from a man in his forties in good health and CMV-seronegative.

V usage is TRBV15 and J usage is TRBJ1-3; 8 bases map to TRBD1. J lost 0 bases, V lost 0 bases, and 13 bases had no gene match. The CDR3 length is 20 residues. Germline CDR1 LNHNV, CDR2 YYDKDF (reference sequence). The CDR3 region is CATSRDLDRAMPFSGNTIYF. CDR3 bases: TGTGCCACCAGCAGAGATCTGGACAGGGCCATGCCGTTCTCTGGAAACACCATATATTTT. Combining the CDR3 with reference TRBV15 and TRBJ1-3 gives the whole variable domain DAMVIQNPRYQVTQFGKPVTLSCSQTLNHNVMYWYQQKSSQAPKLLFHYYDKDFNNEADTPDNFQSRRPNTSFCFLDIRSPGLGDTAMYLCATSRDLDRAMPFSGNTIYFGEGSWLTVV.

This rearrangement joins TRBV11-1 to TRBJ1-2; tentative D call: TRBD1 (5 bases). Germline CDR1 reads SGHAT; CDR2 reads FQDESV (reference sequence). This CDR3 has 15 residues. V was shortened by 5 bases and J by 4 bases, with 17 bases between the two germline ends. The CDR3 coding sequence is TGTGCCAGCAGCGAGACAGATCCTTTTCCCTATGGCTACACCTTC. It is translated as CASSETDPFPYGYTF.

The chain carries TRBV7-2 and TRBJ1-1; 8 bases match TRBD1. This CDR3 is built from 15 residues. CDR1 is SGHTA, CDR2 FQGNSA, per germline. V shed 4 bases, J shed 6 bases, and the junction held 10 bases outside the gene matches. The DNA for the CDR3 is TGTGCCAGCAGCTCAATCAGGGGGCGCGGGGCTGAAGCTTTCTTT. It is translated as CASSSIRGRGAEAFF. Based on the CDR3 plus reference TRBV7-2 and TRBJ1-1, the full variable domain is GAGVSQSPSNKVTEKGKDVELRCDPISGHTALYWYRQSLGQGLEFLIYFQGNSAPDKSGLPSDRFSAERTGGSVSTLTIQRTQQEDSAVYLCASSSIRGRGAEAFFGQGTRLTVV.

The CDR3 bases are TGTGCCAGCAGTCCTGGGGGGGCAGAGAACACTGAAGCTTTCTTT. Translation: CASSPGGAENTEAFF. The chain has TRBV6-6 and TRBJ1-1, with D possibly TRBD1 on 6 matching bases. Germline CDR1 is MNHNY and CDR2 is SVGAGI (reference sequence). The CDR3 totals 15 residues. V dropped 5 bases and J dropped 1 base, with 14 bases sitting between them.

Comments on this clone: Other DNA sequences in the sample encode the same CDR3. This rearrangement joins TRBV19 to TRBJ2-5, with D hard to call. Germline V gene sequence: CDR1 LNHDA, CDR2 SQIVND (reference sequence). V was pared by 1 base and J by 1 base, with 7 bases between. The length of the CDR3 is 14 residues. CDR3 in DNA: TGTGCCAGTAGTATAGGTCCCAGCCAAGAGACCCAGTACTTC. The encoded protein is CASSIGPSQETQYF. Together with reference TRBV19 and TRBJ2-5, the CDR3 gives the full variable domain: DGGITQSPKYLFRKEGQNVTLSCEQNLNHDAMYWYRQDPGQGLRLIYYSQIVNDFQKGDIAEGYSVSREKKESFPLTVTSAQKNPTAFYLCASSIGPSQETQYFGPGTRLLVL.

The chain joins TRBV5-1 to TRBJ2-2; TRBD1 matches 7 bases. The germline V gene encodes CDR1 SGHRS and CDR2 YFSETQ. The CDR3 is made up of 14 amino acids. The ends lost 0 bases at V and 7 bases at J; junction bases unmatched: 3. CDR3 residues: CASSLDRGHGELFF. The CDR3 region has the DNA TGCGCCAGCAGCTTGGACAGGGGACACGGGGAGCTGTTTTTT.

The chain has TRBV9 and TRBJ1-1; D might be TRBD1 (6 bases). The CDR3 extends over 15 amino acids. V lost 0 bases, J lost 3 bases, and 12 bases lay in between. From germline, CDR1 is SGDLS and CDR2 YYNGEE. CDR3 in amino acids: CASSVDRGAYTEAFF. Written as DNA, the CDR3 is TGTGCCAGCAGCGTAGACCGGGGGGCCTACACTGAAGCTTTCTTT. The entire variable domain, with the rest obtained from reference TRBV9 and TRBJ1-1, is as follows: DSGVTQTPKHLITATGQRVTLRCSPRSGDLSVYWYQQSLDQGLQFLIQYYNGEERAKGNILERFSAQQFPDLHSELNLSSLELGDSALYFCASSVDRGAYTEAFFGQGTRLTVV.

Remarks on this clone: Other DNA variants within this sample encode the same CDR3. V and J are TRBV11-3 and TRBJ1-1; D is perhaps TRBD1 (6 bases). The germline V gene encodes CDR1 SGHNT and CDR2 YENEEA. Trimming removed 2 bases from V and 4 bases from J, with 11 bases in between. CDR3 size: 14 residues. CDR3 DNA sequence: TGTGCCAGCAGCTTACAGGGGCAGAGCACTGAAGCTTTCTTT. Protein: CASSLQGQSTEAFF.

The chain couples TRBV5-1 to TRBJ2-3; 8 bases match TRBD1. The CDR3 length is 16 residues. Germline trimming cut 4 bases from V and 2 bases from J; bases unmatched to any gene: 9. CDR1 is SGHRS and CDR2 is YFSETQ in the germline V gene. CDR3: CASSPGGTGFTDTQYF. The CDR3 DNA is TGCGCCAGCAGCCCCGGAGGGACAGGATTCACAGATACGCAGTATTTT.

Worth noting for this clone: Germline and junction disagree at one end, which may indicate a read error. The V call is TRBV7-9, the J call TRBJ2-7; 7 nucleotides agree with TRBD1. Germline V lookup: CDR1 SEHNR, CDR2 FQNEAQ (reference sequence). The CDR3 is made up of 12 amino acids. For the CDR3, the DNA is TGTTCCAGCAGCCTAACAGGGGCGGAGCAGTACTTC. Residues: CSSSLTGAEQYF.

This chain links TRBV4-2 with TRBJ2-5, with TRBD2 identical over 9 bases. This CDR3 spans 16 amino acids. V lost 3 bases and J lost 2; bases outside the gene matches: 7. Germline values: CDR1 LGHNA, CDR2 YNFKEQ. CDR3 sequence (DNA): TGTGCCAGCAGCCAGGCGGGGCTAGCGGGGCAAGAGACCCAGTACTTC. It encodes CASSQAGLAGQETQYF.

V usage is TRBV5-1 and J usage is TRBJ1-2; 8 bases are a match to TRBD1. Germline trimming cut 3 bases from V and 2 bases from J; bases unmatched to any gene: 3. From germline, CDR1 is SGHRS and CDR2 YFSETQ. This CDR3 region has 14 residues. The CDR3 coding sequence is TGCGCCAGCAGCTCTTGGACAGGGAACTATGGCTACACCTTC. This gives the protein CASSSWTGNYGYTF.

The sample holds a few counts of this clone. This chain uses TRBV7-9 with TRBJ1-5; D is uncertain. This CDR3 comprises 14 residues. CDR1 and CDR2 from the germline V gene are SEHNR and FQNEAQ (reference sequence). V lost 5 bases, J lost 6 bases, and 14 bases lay in between. CDR3 bases: TGTGCCAGCAGCCTGGGAGGGTATTCTCAGCCCCAGCATTTT. Translating gives CASSLGGYSQPQHF.

As for this clone: Other DNA sequences in this sample translate to the same CDR3. V and J are TRBV5-1 and TRBJ2-5, with D possibly being TRBD2 (6 bases). This CDR3 is 13 amino acids long. Germline assignment: CDR1 SGHRS and CDR2 YFSETQ. Trimming removed 0 bases from V and 5 bases from J, with 8 bases in between. The CDR3 loop is CASSLGGGETQYF. The CDR3 DNA is TGCGCCAGCAGCTTGGGGGGAGGCGAGACCCAGTACTTC.

V is TRBV5-1 and J is TRBJ2-3, with 7 bases identical to TRBD1. The germline V gene encodes CDR1 SGHRS and CDR2 YFSETQ. J was trimmed by 0 bases and V by 2 bases; bases with no gene match: 0. CDR3 length equals 14 residues. The CDR3 spells CASSLQGSTDTQYF. CDR3 in DNA: TGCGCCAGCAGCTTACAGGGGAGCACAGATACGCAGTATTTT.

The rearrangement links TRBV5-4 to TRBJ1-1; D gene ambiguous. Germline V CDR1 and CDR2: SGHNT, YYREEE (reference sequence). V gave up 1 base and J gave up 11 bases, with 18 bases separating them. The CDR3 contains 14 residues. The CDR3, as DNA: TGTGCCAGCAGCTTGTGGGAGAGAGGTTTTCGGGCTTTCTTT. This gives the protein CASSLWERGFRAFF.

The chain carries TRBV9 and TRBJ1-1, with D possibly being TRBD1 (5 bases). CDR3 size: 13 residues. Germline-derived CDR1 and CDR2 are SGDLS and YYNGEE. Trimming took off 5 bases at V and 1 base at J, with 9 bases between the two ends. Here the CDR3 reads CASSGGRNTEAFF. CDR3 nucleotides: TGTGCCAGCAGTGGGGGGAGGAACACTGAAGCTTTCTTT.